This T cell receptor (beta chain) originates from a study of T cells in Graves' hyperthyroidism and ophthalmopathy (dated by TCRdb to between 2019 and 2020). Regarding the research as a whole: Peripheral blood samples were taken at initial diagnosis, before any treatment was given. After blood sampling, hyperthyroidism patients were treated with methimazole at a starting dose of 30 mg daily, and ophthalmopathy patients were treated with high-dose intravenous methylprednisolone. Prospective prediction of ophthalmopathy was tested in an independent validation cohort consisting of 18 hyperthyroidism patients and more than 15 patients who later progressed to ophthalmopathy. TCR V-J signatures able to tell the groups apart were searched for in a discovery cohort of 90 to 100 patients, of whom over 40 had Graves' ophthalmopathy and 55 to 65 had stable Graves' hyperthyroidism. The roughly 94 discovery patients were randomly split 7:3 into training and test sets. According to the paper, TCR Vbeta CDR3 sequencing was carried out on roughly 130 peripheral blood samples, which came from around 43 ophthalmopathy, 70 to 80 hyperthyroidism and roughly 17 progressor patients. In roughly six Graves' hyperthyroidism patients, the study also compared T-cell repertoires from thyroid tissue with T-cell repertoires from blood. Paper-wide results and their limitations: Most expanded thyroid clonotypes (frequency above 0.001) were also found in blood, which suggests that blood repertoires may mirror thyroid immune responses. No statistical method was used to fix the sample size in advance, and group allocation was not hidden from the investigators. Ophthalmopathy was separated from stable hyperthyroidism by a 13 V-J signature model, with just over 85% sensitivity and about 81% specificity obtained in cross-validation and 80%/75% obtained in testing. In validation, progression to ophthalmopathy was predicted by the model with roughly 69% sensitivity and roughly 76% specificity, a median of 6.5 months before onset.

Amplification of TCR beta CDR3 regions was carried out from RNA transcripts. A first-round RT-PCR of the TCR CDR3 used the HTBI primer set with the Qiagen OneStep RT-PCR kit. The libraries were constructed in a second round of multiplex PCR and then size-selected and purified. Libraries were sequenced paired-end with 100 bp reads on an Illumina HiSeq2000. In the source study's methods: Raw data were processed with SOAPnuke, discarding reads with adapters, uncalled bases, mean Phred below 15, or no exact constant-primer or identifier match. COPE v1.2.5 was used to merge high-quality paired reads, and clonotypes were defined as unique nucleotide sequences. MiTCR v1.1 was used to align the clonotypes against IMGT TRBV, TRBD and TRBJ reference segments. Analysis was restricted to V-J combinations with a frequency above 0.0001, which covered roughly 99% of repertoires. A TCS score was defined as the ratio between F50 (clonal expansion) and ExV (chaos), using BLOSUM62-based TCRdist between CDR3 peptides within each V-J. Welch's t-statistics and random forest reduced around 510 V-J features to 13, which were used in a naive Bayes classifier (R e1071). In-frame beta chains were kept once TCRdb had trimmed the public reads at Q25 with fastp and called clones with MiXCR. Rows merge per CDR3 protein into single entries with the most common DNA and genes. The V and J calls and clone size are TCRdb's, not the authors'. Within this sample are around 99,000 distinct CDR3 sequences, with 15% to 20% of them counted one time only. The top ten hold under 45% of the sample.

A patient counted as having stable Graves' hyperthyroidism if no progression to ophthalmopathy occurred over 18 months of follow-up. Hyperthyroidism patients were aged 18 to 65 years and newly diagnosed, with disease duration of less than 2 months. Patients with uncontrolled infections, other autoimmune diseases, pregnancy or lactation were excluded. Diagnoses were established on the basis of clinical symptoms, serum thyroxine and TRAb, thyroid ultrasound, and orbital computed tomography. PBMCs were separated from roughly 9.6 ml of fresh peripheral blood using Ficoll-Paque density gradient centrifugation. Trizol reagent was used to extract total RNA, and RNA quality was then checked on an Agilent 2100 Bioanalyzer. The CDR3 contains 15 residues, cysteine and phenylalanine counted. Solely the CDR3 DNA is kept, with 45 bases framed from the first base. From V the trimming removes 6 bases and from J it removes 4 bases, while the gene matches leave 3 bases of the junction unaccounted for. From a lookup of the germline V gene, CDR1 and CDR2 are SGHAT and FQNNGV.

The sample holds many counts of this clonotype. No antigen is known for it. No quality values exist for individual bases; no much larger clone is one base distant. Sequenced input: blood. The receptor was isolated from a woman between 50 and 59 years old with Graves' hyperthyroidism. The sequence is built from TRBV11-2 and TRBJ2-1; TRBD2 agrees with 13 junctional bases. The nucleotide sequence is given as TGTGCCAGCAGAACACTAGCGGGAGGGTACAATGAGCAGTTCTTC. The resulting protein is CASRTLAGGYNEQFF.